These 3 T cell receptor beta chains were all obtained from the same sample, sequenced in a study of metastatic and nonmetastatic thyroid tumors. No patient received treatment before thyroid surgery. TCRdb reanalyzed the PCR reads via MiXCR. The sample shows over 9,000 clones, around 27% of them seen only once. Sequenced material: adjacent normal tissue. These receptors came from a male donor with papillary thyroid cancer or a benign thyroid nodule (not recorded which). Some clones in this sample may be carry-over from other donors' samples.

The V and J genes are TRBV5-1 and TRBJ2-7, with TRBD1 matching over 9 bases. This CDR3 has 15 amino acids. The J segment lost 0 bases and the V segment lost 4 bases, leaving 5 bases of the junction unmatched. CDR1 is SGHRS, CDR2 YFSETQ, per germline. The CDR3 region has the DNA TGCGCCAGCAGCCGGACAGGGGAGCGCTCCTACGAGCAGTACTTC. This codes for CASSRTGERSYEQYF.

This clone occurred a few times. The missing conserved phenylalanine or tryptophan at the end of this CDR3 makes a read error likely. The rearrangement joins TRBV12-3 or TRBV12-4 to TRBJ2-7; D not certain. This CDR3 spans 13 amino acids. Deletions cut 0 bases from V and 6 bases from J, with 9 bases between. The CDR3 nucleotides read TGTGCCAGCAGTTTAGCGCACGGTCTCGAGCAGTACTTG. It is translated as CASSLAHGLEQYL.

CDR3 loop: CSASSWTGGNQPQHF. For the CDR3, the DNA is TGCAGTGCTAGCTCTTGGACAGGGGGCAATCAGCCCCAGCATTTT. This chain links TRBV20-1 with TRBJ1-5; TRBD1 agrees at 9 bases. The CDR3 loop spans 15 amino acids. J lost 2 bases, V lost 3 bases, and 5 bases had no gene match. CDR1 DFQATT and CDR2 SNEGSKA come from the germline V gene (reference sequence).